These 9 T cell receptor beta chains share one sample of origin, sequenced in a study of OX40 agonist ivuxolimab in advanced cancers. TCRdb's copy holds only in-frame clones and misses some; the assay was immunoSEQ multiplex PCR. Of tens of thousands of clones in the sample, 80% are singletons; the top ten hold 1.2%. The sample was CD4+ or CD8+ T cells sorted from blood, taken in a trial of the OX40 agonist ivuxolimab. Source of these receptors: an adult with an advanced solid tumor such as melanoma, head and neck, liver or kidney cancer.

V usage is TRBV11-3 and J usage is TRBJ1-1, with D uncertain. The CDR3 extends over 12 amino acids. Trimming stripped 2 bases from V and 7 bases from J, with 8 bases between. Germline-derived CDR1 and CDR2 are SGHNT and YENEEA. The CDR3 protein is CASSLSGFEAFF. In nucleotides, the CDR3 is TGTGCCAGCAGCTTATCGGGTTTTGAAGCTTTCTTT.

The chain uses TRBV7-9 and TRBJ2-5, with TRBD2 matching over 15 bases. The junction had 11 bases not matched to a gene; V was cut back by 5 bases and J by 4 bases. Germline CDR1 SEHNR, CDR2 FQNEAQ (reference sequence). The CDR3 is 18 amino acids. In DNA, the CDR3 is TGTGCCAGCAGCCCCATTGGACTAGCGGGGGGGCGGATAGAGACCCAGTACTTC. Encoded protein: CASSPIGLAGGRIETQYF.

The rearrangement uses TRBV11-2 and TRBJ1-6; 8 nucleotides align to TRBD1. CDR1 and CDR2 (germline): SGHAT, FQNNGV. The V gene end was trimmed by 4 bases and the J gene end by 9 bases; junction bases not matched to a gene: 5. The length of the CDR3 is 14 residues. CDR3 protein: CASSSPDRGSPLHF. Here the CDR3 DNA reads TGTGCCAGCAGCTCCCCCGACAGGGGTTCACCCCTCCACTTT.

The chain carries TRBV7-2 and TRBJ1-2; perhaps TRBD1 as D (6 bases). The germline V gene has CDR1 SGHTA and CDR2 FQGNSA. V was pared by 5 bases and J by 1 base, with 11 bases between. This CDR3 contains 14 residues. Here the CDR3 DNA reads TGTGCCAGCAGCCCCTCACAGGGTAACTATGGCTACACCTTC. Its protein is CASSPSQGNYGYTF.

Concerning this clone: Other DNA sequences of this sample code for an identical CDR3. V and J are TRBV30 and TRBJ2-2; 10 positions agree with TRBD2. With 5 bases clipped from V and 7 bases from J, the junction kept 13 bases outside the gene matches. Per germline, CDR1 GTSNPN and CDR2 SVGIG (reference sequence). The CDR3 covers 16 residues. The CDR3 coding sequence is TGTGCCTGGGAGGCTGGGAGCGGGGGGGCGGTCGGGGAGCTGTTTTTT. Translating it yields CAWEAGSGGAVGELFF. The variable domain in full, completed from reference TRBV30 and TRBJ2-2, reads SQTIHQWPATLVQPVGSPLSLECTVEGTSNPNLYWYRQAAGRGLQLLFYSVGIGQISSEVPQNLSASRPQDRQFILSSKKLLLSDSGFYLCAWEAGSGGAVGELFFGEGSRLTVL.

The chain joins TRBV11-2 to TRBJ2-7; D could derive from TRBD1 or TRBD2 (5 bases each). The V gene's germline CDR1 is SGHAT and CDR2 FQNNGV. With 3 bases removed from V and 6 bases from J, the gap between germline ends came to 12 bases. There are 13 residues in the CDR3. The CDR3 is CASSFPGAGEQYF. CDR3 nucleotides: TGTGCCAGCAGCTTTCCTGGGGCGGGCGAGCAGTACTTC.

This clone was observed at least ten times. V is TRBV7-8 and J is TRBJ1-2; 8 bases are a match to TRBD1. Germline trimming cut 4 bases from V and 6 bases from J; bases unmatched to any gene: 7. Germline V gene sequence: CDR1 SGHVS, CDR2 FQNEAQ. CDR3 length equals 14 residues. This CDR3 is CASSWDRITDGYTF. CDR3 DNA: TGTGCCAGCAGCTGGGACAGGATTACTGATGGCTACACCTTC.

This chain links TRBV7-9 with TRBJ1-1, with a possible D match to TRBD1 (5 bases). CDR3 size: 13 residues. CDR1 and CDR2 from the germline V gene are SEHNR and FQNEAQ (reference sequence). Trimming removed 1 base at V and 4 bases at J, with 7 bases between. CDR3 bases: TGTGCCAGCAGCTTAGAGACAGCCACTGAAGCTTTCTTT. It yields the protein CASSLETATEAFF.

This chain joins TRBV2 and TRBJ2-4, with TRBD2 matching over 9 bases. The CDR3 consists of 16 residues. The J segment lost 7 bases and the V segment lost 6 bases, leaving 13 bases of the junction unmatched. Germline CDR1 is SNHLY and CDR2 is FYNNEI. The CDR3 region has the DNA TGTGCCAGCAGCGAATGGGCTAGCGGGGCGGCGAACATTCAGTACTTC. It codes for CASSEWASGAANIQYF. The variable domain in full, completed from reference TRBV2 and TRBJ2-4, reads EPEVTQTPSHQVTQMGQEVILRCVPISNHLYFYWYRQILGQKVEFLVSFYNNEISEKSEIFDDQFSVERPDGSNFTLKIRSTKLEDSAMYFCASSEWASGAANIQYFGAGTRLSVL.